These 9 T cell receptor beta chains share one sample of origin, sequenced in a study of CD8 T cells in Susac syndrome. Reverse transcription of about 0.45 to 1 ug RNA was performed with random hexamers. TCRdb used MiXCR to reprocess the immunoSEQ multiplex PCR reads, holding one entry per CDR3 protein. Seen here are tens of thousands of distinct CDR3 sequences, about 93% observed once, and the top ten hold 0.3% to 0.35%. Sequencing input: CD4+ T cells from PBMCs. All receptors come from a human donor with Susac syndrome.

The CDR3 loop is CASSLMNTEAFF. The CDR3 DNA sequence: TGTGCCAGCAGCTTGATGAACACTGAAGCTTTCTTT. The V gene is TRBV5-4, the J gene TRBJ1-1; D not resolved. CDR3 length: 12 amino acids. Germline V gene sequence: CDR1 SGHNT, CDR2 YYREEE (reference sequence). V lost 1 base to trimming and J lost 0 bases, with 1 base between them.

This clonotype is a singleton in its sample. V gene TRBV21-1 combines with J gene TRBJ2-7; the DNA was not compared with TRBD1, the D call given in the table. TRBV21-1 represents a pseudogene. This CDR3 is built from 14 residues. The CDR3 spells CASRPGVLTYEQYF. DNA of the CDR3: TGTGCCAGCAGACCGGGAGTCCTGACTTACGAGCAGTACTTC.

The chain links TRBV5-1 to TRBJ2-3; perhaps TRBD2 as D (5 bases). This CDR3 comprises 14 residues. Trimming left V 0 bases short and J 6 bases short, with 11 bases between. Germline V gene lookup returns CDR1 SGHRS and CDR2 YFSETQ. The CDR3, as DNA: TGCGCCAGCAGCTTGGCCCGCGGGCTGGATACGCAGTATTTT. Translation gives CASSLARGLDTQYF.

DNA for the CDR3: TGTGCCAGCAAGCCGTCCGGCTCTGGGGCCAACGTCCTGACTTTC. This translates into CASKPSGSGANVLTF. The V call is TRBV28, the J call TRBJ2-6; the D is unclear. This CDR3 has 15 residues. The germline gives CDR1 MDHEN, CDR2 SYDVKM. Trimming left V 7 bases short and J 0 bases short, with 10 bases between.

This clonotype has just a few counts. The chain recombines TRBV29-1 with TRBJ2-5; the match to TRBD2 covers 7 bases. J lost 1 base, V lost 4 bases, and 0 bases had no gene match. Germline assignment: CDR1 SQVTM and CDR2 ANQGSEA. The CDR3 runs 12 residues. Written as DNA, the CDR3 is TGCAGCGTTGGCGGGGGCCAAGAGACCCAGTACTTC. Translation: CSVGGGQETQYF.

J is TRBJ2-3 and V is TRBV20-1; tentative D call: TRBD2 (6 bases). Trimming stripped 0 bases from V and 2 bases from J, with 21 bases between. This CDR3 spans 18 amino acids. The germline V gene encodes CDR1 DFQATT and CDR2 SNEGSKA (reference sequence). DNA for the CDR3: TGCAGTGCTAGAGAGGGAAGAATTCGGGACTCTTCCACAGATACGCAGTATTTT. Its translation is CSAREGRIRDSSTDTQYF.

This chain connects TRBV30 to TRBJ2-5; D could derive from TRBD1 or TRBD2 (5 bases each). The CDR3 extends over 12 amino acids. Trimming cost V 0 bases and J 7 bases, with 9 bases left between them. CDR1 is GTSNPN, CDR2 SVGIG, per germline (reference sequence). CDR3 bases: TGTGCCTGGAGTGTCGAGGGGCCGACCCAGTACTTC. It is translated as CAWSVEGPTQYF.

The V gene is TRBV19, the J gene TRBJ2-5; 10 bases match TRBD1. This CDR3 is 14 amino acids long. Germline CDR1 reads LNHDA; CDR2 reads SQIVND (reference sequence). Unmatched junction bases numbered 3, after V lost 4 bases and J lost 4 bases. For the CDR3, the DNA is TGTGCCAGTAGTACGCGGGACAGGGGAGAGACCCAGTACTTC. Its translation is CASSTRDRGETQYF.

This clonotype was counted a single time. The chain recombines TRBV30 with TRBJ2-1, with a possible D match to TRBD2 (6 bases). Between the trimmed V and J ends, which lost 3 bases and 8 bases, there was a span of 17 bases. The germline V gene encodes CDR1 GTSNPN and CDR2 SVGIG (reference sequence). The CDR3 consists of 14 residues. The CDR3 protein is CAWRSGEAGDEQFF. The DNA of the CDR3 is TGTGCCTGGAGGTCGGGAGAAGCTGGAGATGAGCAGTTCTTC.